This TCR beta chain was sequenced for a study of blood T cell repertoires in COVID-19. The V segment lost 6 bases and the J segment 5 bases; nucleotides outside the gene matches: 12. The CDR3 has 15 amino acids. The germline V gene encodes CDR1 GTSNPN and CDR2 SVGIG (reference sequence). Clones were sequenced by immunoSEQ multiplex PCR, and TCRdb holds only the in-frame ones, with some missing. The sample holds approximately 250,000 clones, about 79% seen once. The rearrangement joins TRBV30 to TRBJ2-1, with 8 positions matching TRBD2. The origin of this receptor is a woman aged 40 to 50 who had recovered from COVID-19. The source material was peripheral blood. The CDR3 region has the DNA TGTGCCTGTGCGGGTAGCGGGGCGAACCACAATGAGCAGTTCTTC. This gives the protein CACAGSGANHNEQFF.